This TCR beta chain was recorded in a study of cytomegalovirus exposure and HLA in healthy donors (dated by TCRdb to between 2016 and 2019). Notes on the research overall: In an earlier analysis of approximately 500 of the donors, 276 Gb of sequence data and 117 million unique TCR beta sequences from roughly 200 million T cells were reported. An early release covering some 640 HLA-typed donors comprised roughly 300 gigabases of sequencing data and 85 million or so unique TCR sequences. The genetic ancestry cluster associated with self-reported Caucasian donors included 81% of the 398 genotyped donors. The study aimed to test whether signatures of past pathogen exposure could be identified by cataloging public T cell receptors. The study used immunosequencing to profile the T cell repertoires of some 600 subjects and linked those repertoires to cytomegalovirus serostatus. In addition to the first cohort of roughly 700 subjects, a separate validation cohort of around 110 different subjects was used. To predict cytomegalovirus infection status, the study brought together high-throughput TCR immunosequencing, statistical association of individual TCRs with disease status, and machine learning. A later analysis re-analyzed previously published TCR beta repertoires from several hundred donors and added high-resolution HLA genotyping to study TCR occurrence patterns. Rather than using new phenotypic data, the later analysis identified candidate immune exposures from TCR beta sequences and from how often those sequences occurred across donors. In an earlier analysis of roughly 540 of the donors, high-throughput TCR beta sequencing was used to judge whether each TCR beta V gene segment behaved as functional or pseudogenic. Alongside the repertoire data, information on donor age, sex, ethnicity and CMV serostatus was compiled. A later genetic analysis used genome-wide SNP genotypes for about three fifths of the roughly 700 donors, treating that subset as a discovery cohort. Every discovery cohort repertoire had been produced on one sequencing platform. Both class I and class II loci were covered by HLA typing, at four-digit resolution. The number of donors typed differed by locus, with roughly 620-630 for A, B, C, DRB1 and DQB1, around 500 for DQA1, about 610 for DPA1, and approximately 470 for DPB1. About five DR-DQ haplotypes were handled as single units for association and clustering, since linkage in the cohort was strong. Among about 410 genotyped donors of the cohort, an average of approximately 200,000 unique TCR beta nucleotide sequences was sequenced per donor, of which 15% to 20% were non-productive.

With regard to this clone: The antigen it binds to is not known. No per-base quality is available; no much larger clone lies one base away.

In total, approximately 690 healthy bone marrow donors made up the cohort. At the time of sampling, every cohort member was nominally healthy, though immune exposures that went unrecorded were likely present. Of the 600 or so cohort members, just under 300 had a positive CMV serostatus and just over 350 had a negative one, while no CMV serostatus was recorded for the donor. Every donor gave a peripheral blood sample, and the peripheral blood mononuclear cells from that sample were used for TCR beta sequencing. The Qiagen DNeasy Blood Extraction Kit was used to extract genomic DNA from the blood cell samples. Libraries were constructed by the immunoSEQ multiplex PCR assay. For the multiplex PCR, a mixture combining 60 forward primers for TCR Vbeta segments and 13 reverse primers for TCR Jbeta segments was used. Amplification of the CDR3 region of rearranged TCR beta genes was performed with a multiplex PCR assay on genomic DNA. The Illumina HiSeq System was used to sequence the amplified TCR beta libraries as 87-base-pair reads. In the original analysis: A later analysis tallied tens of millions of unique TCR beta chains across the 550 to 850 repertoires, and around 9.9 million of those chains were shared by two or more donors. A nearest-neighbor algorithm error-corrected the raw reads and collapsed the reads into unique sequences, merging closely related sequences to remove PCR and sequencing errors. CDR3 sequences were aligned to IMGT reference sequences to assign V, D and J gene segments. For a sequence to be retained, a match of at least six nucleotides to both a V gene segment and a J gene segment was required. A rearrangement counted as productive if the CDR3 had no stop codons and remained in frame with V and J, and every other rearrangement counted as non-productive. CDR3 was defined by IMGT convention, running from the second conserved V-encoded cysteine to the conserved J-encoded phenylalanine. The earlier analysis of 500 to 650 of the donors excluded any sequence lacking an unambiguous match to a single V gene segment. In an earlier analysis of 450 to 750 of the donors, a V segment was called functional when productive rearrangements were above 56.7%, and segregating when the standard deviation between donors exceeded 5%. A statistical classification framework was developed to diagnose cytomegalovirus status using the catalog of TCR beta chain sequences. In a later analysis, TCR nucleotide sequences were compared against IMGT/GENE-DB human TR gene sequences so that V and J genes could be assigned. Using the TCRdist pipeline, a later analysis assigned CDR3 sequences along with most-parsimonious VDJ recombination scenarios. In a later analysis, each TCR beta chain was defined by its CDR3 amino acid sequence together with its V-gene family, and reads without a unique V-gene family were excluded. A later analysis removed 592 highly shared, low-generation-probability nucleotide sequences to deal with suspected cross-contamination and a sequencing artifact. In a later analysis, a clonal expansion index for each public chain was calculated from normalized within-repertoire ranks of inferred template counts. Generation probabilities in a later analysis came from a VDJ recombination model fitted to out-of-frame rearrangements, and those results were checked against IGoR. In a later analysis, TCR-TCR, TCR-HLA and TCR-CMV co-occurrence was scored with hypergeometric tests, and a repertoire-size bias correction was applied to TCR pairs. A later analysis estimated false discovery rates by permuting HLA or CMV assignments 20 times. In a later analysis, co-occurring TCRs were grouped using DBSCAN, and TCRdist sequence similarity was added for clustering within HLA-allele-positive subsets. Repertoires with fewer than 30,000 or more than 120,000 public chains were left out of co-occurrence clustering, as were several repertoires with anomalous nucleotide sharing. In its TCRdb copy, this immuneACCESS table keeps in-frame sequences only and misses some clones. Where compared with another copy, unresolved V genes explain less than half of these, and the others have no known cause. Clonal size and the V and J genes are those of that table, whereas D and trimming came from the DNA. Within this sample are some 90,000 clones, with more than 65% of them counted one time only. About a tenth of the sample is held by the ten biggest clonotypes.

Findings and caveats that apply to the study as a whole: A further reported finding was that TCR beta sequences accurately predicted the HLA-A and HLA-B alleles for most subjects in the first cohort. Because counts were too low, roughly 16 rarely observed V segments, including chromosome 9 orphons, were excluded from the earlier analysis of 587 of the donors. In a later analysis, some 17,000 TCR beta sequences were associated with specific HLA alleles at a false discovery rate of 0.05. According to a later analysis, parvovirus B19, influenza, CMV and Epstein-Barr virus appeared linked to several top co-occurrence clusters. The sequencing pipeline was judged likely to have produced a cluster of highly shared sequence variants as a technical artifact. Because the 87-base-pair reads could not distinguish some IMGT-functional V segments, including TRBV6-2 and TRBV6-3, those segments were excluded. In both the original and validation cohorts, the classifier was reported to diagnose cytomegalovirus status with high specificity and sensitivity. A later genetic analysis reported fewer N-insertions in productive TCRs among donors in an Asian-associated ancestry cluster than the approximately 700-donor mean. Because HLA typing was missing for some donors at each locus, association tests included only the typed subset. An association between a missense DCLRE1C variant and V-gene and J-gene trimming of TCR beta chains was found in a later genetic analysis and replicated in an independent cohort. In a later analysis, HLA-associated TCR beta chains were found to be more clonally expanded and to have lower generation probabilities than equally common non-associated chains. In vitro tests confirmed that a few of the cytomegalovirus-associated TCR beta chains recognize cytomegalovirus antigens. A later analysis found that most CMV-associated TCR beta chains appeared HLA-restricted, with HLA associations seemingly driven largely by CMV exposure. Linkage disequilibrium might explain the correlated functional status among segregating V segments, but an unknown experimental factor could not be excluded. In a later analysis, TCR association rates were found to vary across HLA loci, with the most associated TCRs seen for DRB1 alleles and the fewest for HLA-C alleles. According to the authors, the approach could potentially be generalized to other disease states and immunological phenotypes. For the cohort, immune exposure information was limited to CMV serostatus. Across donors, most TCR sequences were observed very rarely, whereas some public TCRs were present in many individuals. The presence/absence analyses assumed that sequencing depth was roughly uniform across donors, and that assumption may not be true. Strong co-occurrence of HLA alleles, especially DR and DQ, made assigning TCR associations to individual alleles difficult. An earlier analysis of 587 of the donors showed that most TCR beta V segments appeared in productive rearrangements either about 87% or about 30% of the time, which broadly matched IMGT annotations. In this cohort, only TCR beta chains were sequenced, and detectable features were limited by the absence of alpha or paired-chain data. A total of fewer than 200 TCR beta chains were listed by the study as associated with cytomegalovirus.

In the germline V gene (reference sequence), CDR1 corresponds to MNHNY and CDR2 to SVGAGI. The CDR3 runs 13 amino acids, cysteine and phenylalanine included. Solely the CDR3 DNA is kept, with 39 bases framed from the first base. Relative to germline, V is missing 7 bases and J is missing 5 bases, with 7 bases of the junction outside any gene match. Sequenced sample: PBMCs. The receptor was derived from a human donor in good health. In this chain, TRBV6-6 is recombined with TRBJ1-2, with 7 junctional bases fitting TRBD1. The DNA sequence reads TGTGCCAGCACCCCGGGACAGCAATATGGCTACACCTTC. This sequence encodes CASTPGQQYGYTF.